The clone carrying this T cell receptor (beta chain) was observed a few times. Its antigen is currently unknown. The PCR ran on 60 Vbeta and 13 Jbeta primers. Sequencing used immunoSEQ multiplex PCR; TCRdb keeps in-frame clones, though not all of them. This sample carries tens of thousands of clones, about four fifths of them seen once, and the ten largest clones take over 1.1%. These data come from a study of cytomegalovirus exposure and HLA in healthy donors. Points from the study as a whole: Later analysis revealed greater clonal expansion in HLA-associated TCR beta chains than in equally common others.

The germline CDR1 and CDR2 sequences are SEHNR and FQNEAQ (reference sequence). The CDR3 is 12 amino acids. V was shortened by 5 bases and J by 5 bases, with 7 bases between the two germline ends. The receptor comes from a female donor in good health and CMV-seronegative. Sequenced: PBMCs. The V and J genes are TRBV7-9 and TRBJ1-5; tentative D call: TRBD1 (5 bases). The CDR3 nucleotides read TGTGCCAGCAGCCCGGGGGATCAGCCCCAGCATTTT. Protein sequence: CASSPGDQPQHF.